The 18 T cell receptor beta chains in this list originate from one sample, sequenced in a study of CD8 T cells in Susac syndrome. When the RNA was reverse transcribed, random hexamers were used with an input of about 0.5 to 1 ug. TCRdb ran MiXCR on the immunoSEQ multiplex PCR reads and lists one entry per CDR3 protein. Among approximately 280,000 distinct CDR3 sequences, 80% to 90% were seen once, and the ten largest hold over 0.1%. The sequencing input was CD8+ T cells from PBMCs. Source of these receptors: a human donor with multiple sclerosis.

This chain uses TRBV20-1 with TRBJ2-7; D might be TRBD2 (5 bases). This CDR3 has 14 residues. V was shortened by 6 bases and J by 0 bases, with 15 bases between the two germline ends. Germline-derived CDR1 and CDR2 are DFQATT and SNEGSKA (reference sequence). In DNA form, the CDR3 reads TGCAGTGCATGGGAGAGGCAGAGCTCCTACGAGCAGTACTTC. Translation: CSAWERQSSYEQYF.

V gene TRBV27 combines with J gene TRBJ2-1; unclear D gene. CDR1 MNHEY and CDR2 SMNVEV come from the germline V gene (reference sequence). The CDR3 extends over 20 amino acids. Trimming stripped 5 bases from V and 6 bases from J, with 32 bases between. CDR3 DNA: TGTGCCAGCAGTCCCGCTGTAAGGACGATGGTCTACAAGGGTCTCAATGAGCAGTTCTTC. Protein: CASSPAVRTMVYKGLNEQFF.

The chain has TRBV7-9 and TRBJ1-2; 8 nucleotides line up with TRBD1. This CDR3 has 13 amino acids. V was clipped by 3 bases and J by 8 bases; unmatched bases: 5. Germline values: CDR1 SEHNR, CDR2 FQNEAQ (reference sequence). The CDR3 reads CASSFGQGQGYTF. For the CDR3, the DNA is TGTGCCAGCAGCTTCGGACAGGGCCAGGGCTACACCTTC.

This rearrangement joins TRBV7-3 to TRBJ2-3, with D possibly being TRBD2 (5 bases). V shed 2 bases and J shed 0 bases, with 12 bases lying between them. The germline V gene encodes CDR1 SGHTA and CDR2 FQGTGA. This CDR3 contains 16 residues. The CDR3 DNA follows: TGTGCCAGCAGCTTAGGACTTGGCATCAGCACAGATACGCAGTATTTT. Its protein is CASSLGLGISTDTQYF.

CDR3 sequence (DNA): TGTGCCAGCAGCCCGGATACGGGGACTGAAGCTTTCTTT. It is translated as CASSPDTGTEAFF. The chain carries TRBV7-9 and TRBJ1-1; D is unresolved. Germline loops: CDR1 SEHNR, CDR2 FQNEAQ (reference sequence). The CDR3 is made up of 13 amino acids. Trimming pared 5 bases from V and 5 bases from J, leaving 12 bases between.

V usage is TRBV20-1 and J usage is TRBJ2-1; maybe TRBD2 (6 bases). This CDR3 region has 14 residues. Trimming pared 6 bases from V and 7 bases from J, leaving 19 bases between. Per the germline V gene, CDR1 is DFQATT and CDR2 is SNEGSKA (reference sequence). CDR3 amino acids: CSAQGAGGPNEQFF. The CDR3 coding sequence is TGCAGTGCCCAGGGAGCGGGTGGACCTAATGAGCAGTTCTTC.

The CDR3: CSARYQGGTVNEQYF. The CDR3 coding sequence is TGCAGTGCTAGATATCAAGGGGGGACGGTCAACGAGCAGTACTTC. The rearrangement links TRBV20-1 to TRBJ2-7; perhaps D is TRBD1 or TRBD2 (6 bases each). Trimming removed 2 bases at V and 5 bases at J, with 19 bases between. Germline lookup yields CDR1 DFQATT and CDR2 SNEGSKA (reference sequence). CDR3 length: 15 amino acids.

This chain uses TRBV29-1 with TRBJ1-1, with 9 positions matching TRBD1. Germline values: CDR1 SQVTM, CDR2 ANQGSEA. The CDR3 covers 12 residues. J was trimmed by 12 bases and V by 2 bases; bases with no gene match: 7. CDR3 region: CSVEPGTGNTFF. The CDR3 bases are TGCAGCGTTGAACCAGGGACAGGGAATACTTTCTTT. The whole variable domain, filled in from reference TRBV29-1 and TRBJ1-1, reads SAVISQKPSRDICQRGTSLTIQCQVDSQVTMMFWYRQQPGQSLTLIATANQGSEATYESGFVIDKFPISRPNLTFSTLTVSNMSPEDSSIYLCSVEPGTGNTFFGQGTRLTVV.

This chain's CDR3 is CASSGRALGDNSPLHF. CDR3 DNA sequence: TGTGCCAGCAGCGGGAGGGCCCTGGGGGATAATTCACCCCTCCACTTT. The chain couples TRBV9 to TRBJ1-6; weak D call: TRBD1 (5 bases). CDR1 and CDR2 from the germline V gene are SGDLS and YYNGEE. Between the trimmed V and J ends, which lost 3 bases and 5 bases, there was a span of 15 bases. This CDR3 contains 16 residues. Using reference TRBV9 and TRBJ1-6 for the parts outside the CDR3, the full variable domain is DSGVTQTPKHLITATGQRVTLRCSPRSGDLSVYWYQQSLDQGLQFLIQYYNGEERAKGNILERFSAQQFPDLHSELNLSSLELGDSALYFCASSGRALGDNSPLHFGNGTRLTVT.

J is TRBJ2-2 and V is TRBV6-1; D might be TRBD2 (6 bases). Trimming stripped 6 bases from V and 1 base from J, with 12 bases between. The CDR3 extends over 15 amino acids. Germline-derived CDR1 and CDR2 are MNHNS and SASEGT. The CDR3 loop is CASSLDYQNTGELFF. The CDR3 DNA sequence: TGTGCCAGCAGCCTGGACTACCAGAACACCGGGGAGCTGTTTTTT.

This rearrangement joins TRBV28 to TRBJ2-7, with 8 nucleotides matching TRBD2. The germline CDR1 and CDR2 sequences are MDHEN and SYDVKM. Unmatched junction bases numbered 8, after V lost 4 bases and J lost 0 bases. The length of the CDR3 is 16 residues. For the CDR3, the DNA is TGTGCCAGCAGTTCTCGACTAGCGTTATTCTCCTACGAGCAGTACTTC. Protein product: CASSSRLALFSYEQYF.

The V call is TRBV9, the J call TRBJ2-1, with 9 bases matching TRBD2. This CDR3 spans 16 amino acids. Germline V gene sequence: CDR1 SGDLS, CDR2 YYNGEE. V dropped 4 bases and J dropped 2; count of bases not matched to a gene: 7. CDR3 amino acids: CASSRRAGGTYNEQFF. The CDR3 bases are TGTGCCAGCAGCCGAAGAGCGGGAGGAACCTACAATGAGCAGTTCTTC.

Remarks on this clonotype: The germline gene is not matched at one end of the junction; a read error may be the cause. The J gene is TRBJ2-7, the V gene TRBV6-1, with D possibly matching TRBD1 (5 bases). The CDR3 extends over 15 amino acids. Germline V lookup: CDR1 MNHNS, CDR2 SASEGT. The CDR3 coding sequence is TGTGTCAGCAGTGAAGCGTCGACAGCACTGTACGAGCAGTACTTC. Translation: CVSSEASTALYEQYF.

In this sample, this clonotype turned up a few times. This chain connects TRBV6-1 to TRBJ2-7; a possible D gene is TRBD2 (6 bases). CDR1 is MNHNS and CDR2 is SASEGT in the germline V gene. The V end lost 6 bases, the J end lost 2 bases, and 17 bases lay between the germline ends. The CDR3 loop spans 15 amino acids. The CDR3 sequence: CASSHSRDLTYEQYF. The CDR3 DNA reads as TGTGCCAGCAGCCATTCTCGGGACTTAACCTACGAGCAGTACTTC.

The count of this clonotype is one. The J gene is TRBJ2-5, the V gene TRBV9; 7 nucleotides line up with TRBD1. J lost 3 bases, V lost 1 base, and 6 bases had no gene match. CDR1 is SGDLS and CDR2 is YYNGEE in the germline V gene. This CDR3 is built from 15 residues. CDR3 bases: TGTGCCAGCAGCGTAAGAGGGACAGAAGAAGAGACCCAGTACTTC. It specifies CASSVRGTEEETQYF.

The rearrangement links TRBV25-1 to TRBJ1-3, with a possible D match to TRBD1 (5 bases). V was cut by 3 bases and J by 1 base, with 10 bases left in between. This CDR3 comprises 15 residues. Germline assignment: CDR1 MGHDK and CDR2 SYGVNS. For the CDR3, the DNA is TGTGCCAGCAGTGAGAGCGGGACTTCTGGAAACACCATATATTTT. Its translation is CASSESGTSGNTIYF.

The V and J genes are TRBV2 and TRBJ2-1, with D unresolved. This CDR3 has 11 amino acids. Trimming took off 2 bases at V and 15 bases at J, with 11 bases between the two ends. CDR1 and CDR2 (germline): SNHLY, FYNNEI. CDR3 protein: CASSEFRGPFF. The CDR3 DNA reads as TGTGCCAGCAGTGAATTTCGCGGTCCGTTCTTC.

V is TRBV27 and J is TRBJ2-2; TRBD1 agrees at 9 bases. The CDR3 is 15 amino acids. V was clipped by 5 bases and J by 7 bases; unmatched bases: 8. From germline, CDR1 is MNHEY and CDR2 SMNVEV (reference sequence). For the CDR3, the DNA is TGTGCCAGCAGTGTAAACAGGGGGCTGGACGGGGAGCTGTTTTTT. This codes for CASSVNRGLDGELFF.